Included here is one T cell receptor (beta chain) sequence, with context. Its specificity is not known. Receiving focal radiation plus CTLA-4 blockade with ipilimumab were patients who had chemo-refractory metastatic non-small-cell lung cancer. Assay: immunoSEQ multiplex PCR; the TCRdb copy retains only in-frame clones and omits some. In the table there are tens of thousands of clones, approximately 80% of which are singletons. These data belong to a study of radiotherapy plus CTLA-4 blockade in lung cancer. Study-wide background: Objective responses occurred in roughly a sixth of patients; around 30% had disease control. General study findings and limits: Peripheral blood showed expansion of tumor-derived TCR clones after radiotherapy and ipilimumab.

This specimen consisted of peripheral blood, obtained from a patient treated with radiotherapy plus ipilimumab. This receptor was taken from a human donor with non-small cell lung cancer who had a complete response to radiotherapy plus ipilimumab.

The CDR3: CASSPEGRRENEQYF. The CDR3 DNA follows: TGTGCCAGCAGCCCTGAGGGACGGAGAGAGAACGAGCAGTACTTC. The rearrangement links TRBV9 to TRBJ2-7; D might be TRBD1 or TRBD2, each matching 5 bases. Germline-derived CDR1 and CDR2 are SGDLS and YYNGEE. Trimming pared 4 bases from V and 5 bases from J, leaving 19 bases between. CDR3 length equals 15 residues.